This T cell receptor (beta chain) was retrieved from a study of cytomegalovirus exposure and HLA in healthy donors. Whole-study findings and limits: Published work reported that the classifier diagnosed cytomegalovirus status with high specificity and sensitivity. Later analysis reportedly placed an Asian-associated ancestry cluster below the roughly 680-donor mean in N-insertions. The sole available immune exposure information was CMV serostatus. Some segments of the V type, notably TRBV6-2 and TRBV6-3, were excluded as indistinguishable.

Researchers ran the PCR with 60 Vbeta and 13 Jbeta primers. This table comes from immunoSEQ multiplex PCR, and its TCRdb copy is limited to in-frame clones, with some not included. The top ten clones hold 15% to 20% of a sample with fewer than 85,000 clones, approximately 82% of them seen once. Regarding this clone: Its target is not known.

With 7 bases clipped from V and 2 bases from J, the junction kept 6 bases outside the gene matches. The CDR3 totals 15 residues. CDR1 LGHNT and CDR2 FRNRAP come from the germline V gene. This chain joins TRBV12-5 and TRBJ2-3; 10 nucleotides match TRBD2. The sequence derives from a man aged 70-80 years in good health and CMV-seropositive. Input material: PBMCs. CDR3 coding DNA: TGTGCTAGTGCCAAACTAGCGGGACTCACAGATACGCAGTATTTT. Residues: CASAKLAGLTDTQYF.